These 28 T cell receptor beta chains came from one sample sequenced in a study of cytomegalovirus exposure and HLA in healthy donors. This PCR relied on a set of 60 Vbeta primers and 13 Jbeta primers. Clones were read by immunoSEQ multiplex PCR, and TCRdb kept only the in-frame ones, dropping some. The table lists approximately 110,000 clones, approximately 80% of them singletons. Input material: PBMCs. The receptor source for this set is a woman aged 18 to 35 in good health and CMV-seronegative.

The rearrangement links TRBV5-1 to TRBJ2-3; D not certain. Trimming took off 7 bases at V and 4 bases at J, with 19 bases between the two ends. In germline, CDR1 is SGHRS, CDR2 YFSETQ. The CDR3 consists of 15 residues. For the CDR3, the DNA is TGCGCCAGCCGACCCCCTAGACTCAGTCCAGATACGCAGTATTTT. This encodes CASRPPRLSPDTQYF.

This chain joins TRBV5-1 and TRBJ2-7; 9 bases agree with TRBD1. Germline V gives CDR1 SGHRS, CDR2 YFSETQ. This CDR3 region has 15 residues. Unmatched junction bases numbered 6, after V lost 0 bases and J lost 5 bases. For the CDR3, the DNA is TGCGCCAGCAGCTTGGTGAGGGACAGGGATGACGAGCAGTACTTC. It translates to CASSLVRDRDDEQYF.

Of note for this clone: Because the CDR3's place on the DNA is in doubt, the DNA is left out and the CDR3 is given as listed by TCRdb. The chain is built from TRBV21-1 and TRBJ2-7; TRBD1 was called by the table and not checked on the DNA. TRBV21-1 has pseudogene status. The length of the CDR3 is 15 amino acids, counting both ends. CDR3 amino acids: CASSTPVGQGAEQYF.

This sequence joins TRBV28 and TRBJ2-7; 7 positions agree with TRBD1. The CDR3 runs 13 residues. Losses at the gene ends were 7 bases for V and 2 bases for J; bases not matched to a gene: 5. CDR1 is MDHEN and CDR2 is SYDVKM in the germline V gene. CDR3 in DNA: TGTGCCAGCAACCGAGACAGGGCCTACGAGCAGTACTTC. Amino acids: CASNRDRAYEQYF.

The rearrangement uses TRBV5-8 and TRBJ1-1, with 10 nucleotides matching TRBD1. Germline loops: CDR1 SGHTS, CDR2 YDEGEE. The CDR3 consists of 17 residues. V trimming: 4 bases; J trimming: 1 base; junction bases outside the gene matches: 10. The CDR3 coding sequence is TGTGCCAGCAGCCTACACCTGGACAGGGGGTGGAACACTGAAGCTTTCTTT. Translation gives CASSLHLDRGWNTEAFF.

V is TRBV19 and J is TRBJ1-5, with a possible D match to TRBD1 (5 bases). V lost 1 base, J lost 5 bases, and 12 bases lay in between. Germline values: CDR1 LNHDA, CDR2 SQIVND (reference sequence). The CDR3 sequence is 15 residues long. As DNA, the CDR3 is TGTGCCAGTAGTATAGGCTCAGGGAGGGATCAGCCCCAGCATTTT. Residues: CASSIGSGRDQPQHF. The variable domain in full, with the rest retrieved from reference TRBV19 and TRBJ1-5, is DGGITQSPKYLFRKEGQNVTLSCEQNLNHDAMYWYRQDPGQGLRLIYYSQIVNDFQKGDIAEGYSVSREKKESFPLTVTSAQKNPTAFYLCASSIGSGRDQPQHFGDGTRLSIL.

The chain uses TRBV25-1 and TRBJ2-2, with a possible D match to TRBD2 (6 bases). Germline values: CDR1 MGHDK, CDR2 SYGVNS. The CDR3 consists of 16 residues. Trimming stripped 1 base from V and 6 bases from J, with 15 bases between. The chain's CDR3 is CASSESPGWGAGELFF. The DNA for the CDR3 is TGTGCCAGCAGTGAATCCCCGGGTTGGGGGGCCGGGGAGCTGTTTTTT.

V usage is TRBV5-1 and J usage is TRBJ1-6; D may be TRBD1 (6 bases). V lost 4 bases, J lost 4 bases, and 15 bases lay in between. Germline V gene sequence: CDR1 SGHRS, CDR2 YFSETQ. This CDR3 has 16 amino acids. CDR3 nucleotides: TGCGCCAGCAGCCTGGCCGGGACAAGATATAATTCACCCCTCCACTTT. Residues: CASSLAGTRYNSPLHF.

V is TRBV4-2 and J is TRBJ2-7; 7 positions match TRBD2. The length of the CDR3 is 19 residues. Germline V gene lookup returns CDR1 LGHNA and CDR2 YNFKEQ. Trimming cost V 2 bases and J 3 bases; bases outside gene matches: 19. CDR3 loop: CASSQQYRQLGLGNYEQYF. CDR3 nucleotide sequence: TGTGCCAGCAGCCAACAATATCGTCAGTTAGGACTAGGGAACTACGAGCAGTACTTC.

V is TRBV11-2 and J is TRBJ2-3; 10 bases fit TRBD2. Germline lookup yields CDR1 SGHAT and CDR2 FQNNGV. V lost 2 bases and J lost 6; bases outside the gene matches: 11. The CDR3 spans 17 residues. The CDR3 nucleotides are TGTGCCAGCAGCTTAAGGTGGCTAGCGGGAGAAGGGGATACGCAGTATTTT. Translated: CASSLRWLAGEGDTQYF.

CDR3 residues: CASSETGGGQVGYTF. CDR3 coding DNA: TGTGCCAGCAGTGAAACGGGGGGCGGGCAAGTGGGCTACACCTTC. The rearrangement uses TRBV2 and TRBJ1-2; D might be TRBD1 (6 bases). Germline V gene data show CDR1 as SNHLY and CDR2 as FYNNEI. V gave up 2 bases and J gave up 8 bases, with 18 bases separating them. CDR3 size: 15 residues. The whole variable domain, remainder taken from reference TRBV2 and TRBJ1-2, is EPEVTQTPSHQVTQMGQEVILRCVPISNHLYFYWYRQILGQKVEFLVSFYNNEISEKSEIFDDQFSVERPDGSNFTLKIRSTKLEDSAMYFCASSETGGGQVGYTFGSGTRLTVV.

The rearrangement joins TRBV27 to TRBJ2-5, with 7 bases lining up with TRBD1. The CDR3 consists of 16 residues. The ends lost 6 bases at V and 3 bases at J; junction bases unmatched: 13. Per the germline V gene, CDR1 is MNHEY and CDR2 is SMNVEV (reference sequence). The CDR3 DNA reads as TGTGCCAGCAGGCCATTTGACGGGACAGTAAAAGAGACCCAGTACTTC. Encoded protein: CASRPFDGTVKETQYF.

DNA for the CDR3: TGCGCCAGCAGCCGGAGCGGGAGCTCCTACAATGAGCAGTTCTTC. Encoded protein: CASSRSGSSYNEQFF. The chain links TRBV4-1 to TRBJ2-1; the match to TRBD2 covers 8 bases. The germline V gene has CDR1 MGHRA and CDR2 YSYEKL. The CDR3 covers 15 residues. Unmatched junction bases numbered 2, after V lost 4 bases and J lost 0 bases.

The rearrangement joins TRBV29-1 to TRBJ2-1, with D possibly TRBD1 on 6 matching bases. Trimming took 6 bases from V and 3 from J, leaving 12 bases between them. Per the germline V gene, CDR1 is SQVTM and CDR2 is ANQGSEA. The CDR3 covers 13 residues. The CDR3 DNA follows: TGCAGCGTCGGTGAAGGGGGCTACAATGAGCAGTTCTTC. As protein: CSVGEGGYNEQFF.

The genes are TRBV19 and TRBJ2-2; tentative D call: TRBD1 (5 bases). V lost 2 bases to trimming and J lost 3 bases, with 10 bases between them. The V gene's germline CDR1 is LNHDA and CDR2 SQIVND (reference sequence). CDR3 length equals 15 residues. The CDR3 region has the DNA TGTGCCAGTAGTATAACAGGCCTCGACACCGGGGAGCTGTTTTTT. This codes for CASSITGLDTGELFF.

J is TRBJ2-5 and V is TRBV2, with TRBD2 matching 13 bases. This CDR3 is 15 amino acids long. Per germline, CDR1 SNHLY and CDR2 FYNNEI. The V and J ends lost 5 bases and 11 bases, in that order; junction bases with no gene match: 11. The CDR3 DNA follows: TGTGCCAGCAGTCCACAGACTAGCGGGGGGCCTCATCAGTACTTC. Its translation is CASSPQTSGGPHQYF. Full variable domain (outside the CDR3, taken from reference TRBV2 and TRBJ2-5): EPEVTQTPSHQVTQMGQEVILRCVPISNHLYFYWYRQILGQKVEFLVSFYNNEISEKSEIFDDQFSVERPDGSNFTLKIRSTKLEDSAMYFCASSPQTSGGPHQYFGPGTRLLVL.

The chain has TRBV19 and TRBJ1-5; unclear D gene. The germline gives CDR1 LNHDA, CDR2 SQIVND (reference sequence). V lost 7 bases and J lost 2, with 15 bases in between. There are 15 residues in the CDR3. Here the CDR3 DNA reads TGTGCCAGTACCCCACTTATTGATGGCAATCAGCCCCAGCATTTT. It specifies CASTPLIDGNQPQHF.

The sample holds a few counts of this clone. The sample contains more than one DNA sequence encoding this CDR3. V gene TRBV6-4 combines with J gene TRBJ1-1, with TRBD1 as a possible D gene (5 bases). This CDR3 has 14 residues. In germline, CDR1 is MRHNA, CDR2 SNTAGT. With 0 bases removed from V and 4 bases from J, the gap between germline ends came to 9 bases. This chain's CDR3 is CASSDSSRATEAFF. CDR3 coding DNA: TGTGCCAGCAGTGACTCGAGCAGGGCCACTGAAGCTTTCTTT.

The V gene is TRBV2, the J gene TRBJ2-1; TRBD2 matches at 9 bases. V lost 8 bases, J lost 8 bases, and 4 bases stayed unmatched. The CDR3 loop spans 12 amino acids. Germline CDR1 reads SNHLY; CDR2 reads FYNNEI. The CDR3 DNA sequence: TGTGCCAGCGCGGGGGGGGCTTATGAGCAGTTCTTC. Amino acids: CASAGGAYEQFF.

J is TRBJ1-2 and V is TRBV5-6; 7 bases align to TRBD1. CDR1 and CDR2 from the germline V gene are SGHDT and YYEEEE. Unmatched junction bases numbered 12, after V lost 3 bases and J lost 1 base. The CDR3 is 17 residues long. CDR3 amino acids: CASSSARDSSFNYGYTF. CDR3 DNA sequence: TGTGCCAGCAGCTCCGCCAGGGACAGTTCATTTAACTATGGCTACACCTTC.

CDR3 sequence: CATSSRQGNTEAFF. CDR3 sequence (DNA): TGTGCCACCAGCAGTAGACAGGGGAACACTGAAGCTTTCTTT. The chain uses TRBV15 and TRBJ1-1, with TRBD1 matching 7 bases. There are 14 residues in the CDR3. CDR1 and CDR2 (germline): LNHNV, YYDKDF (reference sequence). The V gene end was trimmed by 3 bases and the J gene end by 1 base; junction bases not matched to a gene: 2.

This rearrangement joins TRBV19 to TRBJ2-2; D gene ambiguous. Trimming cost V 7 bases and J 2 bases, with 5 bases left between them. CDR1 and CDR2 from the germline V gene are LNHDA and SQIVND (reference sequence). There are 12 residues in the CDR3. The CDR3 nucleotides read TGTGCCAGTACCCCAAACACCGGGGAGCTGTTTTTT. Amino acid sequence: CASTPNTGELFF. Complete variable domain (other parts from reference TRBV19 and TRBJ2-2): DGGITQSPKYLFRKEGQNVTLSCEQNLNHDAMYWYRQDPGQGLRLIYYSQIVNDFQKGDIAEGYSVSREKKESFPLTVTSAQKNPTAFYLCASTPNTGELFFGEGSRLTVL.

There are a few counts of this clone. The chain combines TRBV6-6 with TRBJ2-1, with TRBD2 matching 8 bases. The junction had 4 bases not matched to a gene; V was cut back by 6 bases and J by 0 bases. CDR1 and CDR2 from the germline V gene are MNHNY and SVGAGI (reference sequence). This CDR3 has 15 amino acids. The CDR3 sequence: CASRIAGSSYNEQFF. CDR3 sequence (DNA): TGTGCCAGCAGGATAGCGGGGAGCTCCTACAATGAGCAGTTCTTC.

The gene calls are TRBV25-1 and TRBJ1-5, with D unresolved. This CDR3 region has 14 residues. Germline values: CDR1 MGHDK, CDR2 SYGVNS. V was pared by 6 bases and J by 4 bases, with 13 bases between. CDR3 region: CASRIVQANQPQHF. CDR3 DNA: TGTGCCAGCAGAATAGTGCAGGCTAATCAGCCCCAGCATTTT.

The V and J genes are TRBV7-8 and TRBJ1-1; D unclear. V was pared by 1 base and J by 0 bases, with 15 bases between. The germline V gene encodes CDR1 SGHVS and CDR2 FQNEAQ. This CDR3 is built from 17 residues. The CDR3, as DNA: TGTGCCAGCAGCTTAGGGAAGCGATATTCCTTGAACACTGAAGCTTTCTTT. Its protein product is CASSLGKRYSLNTEAFF. The entire variable domain, with the rest obtained from reference TRBV7-8 and TRBJ1-1, is as follows: GAGVSQSPRYKVAKRGQDVALRCDPISGHVSLFWYQQALGQGPEFLTYFQNEAQLDKSGLPSDRFFAERPEGSVSTLKIQRTQQEDSAVYLCASSLGKRYSLNTEAFFGQGTRLTVV.

The count of this clone is one. The rearrangement uses TRBV6-1 and TRBJ2-7; D gene uncertain. Germline V gene sequence: CDR1 MNHNS, CDR2 SASEGT. Trimming pared 11 bases from V and 0 bases from J, leaving 14 bases between. CDR3 length: 13 amino acids. In nucleotides, the CDR3 is TGTGCCGTTGGCGGAGTTGCCTCCTACGAGCAGTACGTC. It translates to CAVGGVASYEQYV.

This clone was counted a few times. The V and J genes are TRBV5-1 and TRBJ2-1; TRBD2 matches at 12 bases. This CDR3 has 19 amino acids. The V gene's germline CDR1 is SGHRS and CDR2 YFSETQ. V was clipped by 4 bases and J by 3 bases; unmatched bases: 14. The CDR3 loop reads CASSPPTSGSGPLYNEQFF. The CDR3 DNA reads as TGCGCCAGCAGCCCGCCGACTAGCGGGAGTGGTCCCCTCTACAATGAGCAGTTCTTC.

V and J are TRBV19 and TRBJ1-1; D not resolved. The CDR3 runs 15 residues. V was trimmed by 1 base and J by 5 bases, leaving 14 bases between them. Germline lookup yields CDR1 LNHDA and CDR2 SQIVND (reference sequence). CDR3 nucleotides: TGTGCCAGTAGTATAGGGAGAACCGGAAGAACTGAAGCTTTCTTT. Encoded protein: CASSIGRTGRTEAFF.